Only a few counts were recorded for the clone carrying this TCR beta chain. The sample is drawn from a study of cytomegalovirus exposure and HLA in healthy donors. Vbeta (60) and Jbeta (13) primers were used in the PCR. Method: immunoSEQ multiplex PCR; TCRdb's copy keeps in-frame clones and lacks some. The top ten clones hold roughly 5.5% of a sample with approximately 210,000 clones, roughly 87% of them seen once. This clonotype was obtained from a man in his forties in good health and CMV-seropositive. Sequencing used PBMCs.

CDR3 sequence reads: CARTDGGASNYGYTF. CDR3 in DNA: TGTGCCAGGACTGACGGGGGGGCATCTAACTATGGCTACACCTTC. The rearrangement uses TRBV19 and TRBJ1-2; TRBD1 is a possible D gene (6 bases). V was shortened by 9 bases and J by 0 bases, with 17 bases between the two germline ends. The CDR3 length is 15 residues. Germline V gene data show CDR1 as LNHDA and CDR2 as SQIVND (reference sequence).